This T cell receptor beta chain came from a study of blood T cell repertoires in COVID-19. Overall study context: PBMCs, B-cell-depleted T cells, or T cells provided the cDNA or gDNA that made up the material.

Trimming cost V 8 bases and J 0 bases; bases outside gene matches: 7. The length of the CDR3 is 15 residues. In germline, CDR1 is MNHEY, CDR2 SVGAGI. Per the study methods: Estimation of nucleated cell counts was performed using reference gene primer amplification. Sequenced by immunoSEQ multiplex PCR; TCRdb stores in-frame clones only, minus some. D and trimming were read from the DNA, whereas the V and J calls and clone size are those reported in that table. Of 55,000 to 65,000 clones listed, more than 65% are singletons. The chain has TRBV6-5 and TRBJ1-3; 7 bases agree with TRBD1. The sequenced material came from peripheral blood. This clonotype was sampled from a woman aged 60-75 years with acute or convalescent COVID-19. The CDR3 DNA reads as TGTGCCAGCGTGCAGGGGGTGGACTCTGGAAACACCATATATTTT. This translates into CASVQGVDSGNTIYF.